The following is a TCR beta chain sequence with its context. Antigen: not known. This may stem from a read error, because a much larger clone lies one nucleotide away. J gave up 0 bases and V 6 bases, and 10 bases lay outside the gene matches. CDR3 size: 16 residues. These data come from a study of T cell repertoires in cytomegalovirus infection. Study-wide background: Shared public TCR beta signatures pointed to both CMV infection and a matching HLA type.

Overall study results and limits: CMV carriers with the relevant HLA were identified by cumulative public TCR beta family frequency. Within the response measured ex vivo, HLA-C-restricted CMV-specific TCR beta clonotypes were dominant.

From the reads, TCRdb called clonotypes with MiXCR, one entry per CDR3 protein. This repertoire shows roughly 640,000 distinct CDR3 sequences, roughly 24% found once; its top ten account for approximately 8%. Sequencing was done on a sample of CD8+ T cells from PBMCs. This clonotype was sampled from a human donor in good health (CMV status not recorded). Some clones in this sample may be carry-over from other donors' samples. This chain connects TRBV12-3 or TRBV12-4 to TRBJ2-5; TRBD2 matches at 7 bases. Written as DNA, the CDR3 is TGTGCCAGCAGGCATAGCTGGGAGGGGAACCAAGAGACCCAGTACTTC. This sequence encodes CASRHSWEGNQETQYF.